Listed below are T cell receptor beta chains from one sample, sequenced in a study of blood T cell repertoires in COVID-19. Assay used: immunoSEQ multiplex PCR; TCRdb lists only in-frame clones, some missing. The table lists approximately 160,000 clones, approximately 83% of them singletons, with over 10% in the top ten. The sample was peripheral blood. The receptors were gathered from a man in his 70s who had recovered from COVID-19. Each CDR3 is given with its conserved first and last residue. A D gene is named only where the DNA matches it firmly. Clone sizes are given selectively: once, few, many, or a class where the clone is expanded.

clone_size	v_call	j_call	d_call	cdr3_nt	cdr3_aa
NA	TRBV28	TRBJ1-3	NA	TGTGCCAGCAATAGAGGGGGAACTAGCTCTGGAAACACCATATATTTT	CASNRGGTSSGNTIYF
NA	TRBV18	TRBJ2-1	TRBD1	TGTGCCAGCTCACCACCGGGACAGGGGTACAATGAGCAGTTCTTC	CASSPPGQGYNEQFF
NA	TRBV10-3	TRBJ1-1	NA	TGTGCCATCAGTGACCCAGGATTTATGAACACTGAAGCTTTCTTT	CAISDPGFMNTEAFF
few	TRBV6-5	TRBJ1-5	NA	TGTGCCAGCAGTTACTCGGGCAATAGCAATCAGCCCCAGCATTTT	CASSYSGNSNQPQHF
NA	TRBV11-2	TRBJ2-3	TRBD2	TGTGCCAGCAGCTCCGGACTAGCGGGAGCCTTTTTGACAGATACGCAGTATTTT	CASSSGLAGAFLTDTQYF
NA	TRBV19	TRBJ1-6	TRBD1	TGTGCCAGTAGTGCCGGGACAGGGAATTCACCCCTCCACTTT	CASSAGTGNSPLHF
NA	TRBV5-4	TRBJ2-1	TRBD2	TGTGCCAGCAGCCTTGGGACTAGAACCGCTAATGAGCAGTTCTTC	CASSLGTRTANEQFF
NA	TRBV29-1	TRBJ2-3	TRBD2	TGCAGCGCAGGAGGAGCGGGAGGAAACACAGATACGCAGTATTTT	CSAGGAGGNTDTQYF
NA	TRBV18	TRBJ2-1	TRBD1	TGTGCCAGCTCAGGACAGGGGGCGAATGAGCAGTTCTTC	CASSGQGANEQFF
NA	TRBV28	TRBJ1-1	NA	TGTGCCAGCAGCCGCCGGGGAACTGAAGCTTTCTTT	CASSRRGTEAFF
NA	TRBV23-1	TRBJ2-1	TRBD2	TGCGCCAGCAGTCTTACTAGCGGGACCTACAATGAGCAGTTCTTC	CASSLTSGTYNEQFF
once	TRBV6-6	TRBJ2-3	NA	TGTGCCACCCAAGGCGTAGCCTCTAGCACAGATACGCAGTATTTT	CATQGVASSTDTQYF
NA	TRBV5-1	TRBJ2-5	TRBD2	TGCGCCAGCAGCTTGGCCGGGACTAGCGGGGGGGCCCAGTACTTC	CASSLAGTSGGAQYF
NA	TRBV5-1	TRBJ1-3	NA	TGCGCCAGCAGCTTGGGACCCGGGAATGGAAACACCATATATTTT	CASSLGPGNGNTIYF
NA	TRBV2	TRBJ2-5	NA	TGTGCCAGCAGTGAAATACGAGGGACAAAAGAGACCCAGTACTTC	CASSEIRGTKETQYF
NA	TRBV15	TRBJ2-7	TRBD1	TGTGCCACCAGCAGCCGGGACAGGGGGCGCCTGGTGTCCGGCGACGAGCAGTACTTC	CATSSRDRGRLVSGDEQYF
NA	TRBV7-9	TRBJ2-3	NA	TGTGCCAGCAGCTACCGACAGGGAGGAGCAGATACGCAGTATTTT	CASSYRQGGADTQYF
NA	TRBV7-2	TRBJ2-7	NA	TGTGCCAGCAGCTCCATCAGGGTGAACTACGAGCAGTACTTC	CASSSIRVNYEQYF
few	TRBV7-6	TRBJ2-2	TRBD2	TGTGCCAGCAGCTTAGTTAATCTAGCGGGAGGTACCGGGGAGCTGTTTTTT	CASSLVNLAGGTGELFF
NA	TRBV11-2	TRBJ2-7	NA	TGTGCCAGCAGCTTAGATAGGATAACGGGGGAGCAGTACTTC	CASSLDRITGEQYF
NA	TRBV15	TRBJ1-5	NA	TGTGCCACCAGCACCCGTAGCAATCAGCCCCAGCATTTT	CATSTRSNQPQHF
NA	TRBV5-1	TRBJ2-3	NA	TGCGCCAGCAGCCTGGGAGAGGGCACAGATACGCAGTATTTT	CASSLGEGTDTQYF
NA	TRBV27	TRBJ2-5	NA	TGTGCCAGCAGTTTCCTCGGGACATCTGAGGCCCAAGAGACCCAGTACTTC	CASSFLGTSEAQETQYF
NA	TRBV3-1/TRBV3-2	TRBJ2-5	NA	TGTGCCAGCAGCCCAAAGCCTAAAGAGACCCAGTACTTC	CASSPKPKETQYF
NA	TRBV7-8	TRBJ1-1	NA	TGTGCCAGCAGCCCCCGGGGACACACTAACACTGAAGCTTTCTTT	CASSPRGHTNTEAFF
NA	TRBV18	TRBJ1-6	TRBD1	TGTGCCAGCTCACTACAGGGGGCGCGAAATTCACCCCTCCACTTT	CASSLQGARNSPLHF
NA	TRBV3-1/TRBV3-2	TRBJ2-5	NA	TGTGCCAGCAGCCACGGACAGAACCAAGAGACCCAGTACTTC	CASSHGQNQETQYF
NA	TRBV3-1/TRBV3-2	TRBJ2-5	NA	TGTGCCAGCAGCCAAGGGTCGAGCGGGTACCAAGAGACCCAGTACTTC	CASSQGSSGYQETQYF
once	TRBV7-2	TRBJ1-6	NA	TGTGCCAGCAGCTTAGCGGGCTCACCCCTCCACTTT	CASSLAGSPLHF
NA	TRBV3-1/TRBV3-2	TRBJ1-1	NA	TGTGCCAGCAGCCAAGATAGAGTGCCCTCTAACACTGAAGCTTTCTTT	CASSQDRVPSNTEAFF
NA	TRBV19	TRBJ1-1	TRBD1	TGTGCCAGTAGCCGTGACAGGGTGGACACTGAAGCTTTCTTT	CASSRDRVDTEAFF
NA	TRBV10-1	TRBJ2-7	NA	TGCGCCAGCAGTGAGTCGGGGGGTATGTACGAGCAGTACTTC	CASSESGGMYEQYF
NA	TRBV3-1/TRBV3-2	TRBJ2-5	TRBD2	TGTGCCAGCAGCCAATTTAGCGGGAAAGAGACCCAGTACTTC	CASSQFSGKETQYF
once	TRBV9	TRBJ2-1	TRBD2	TGTGCCAGCAGCGGCCGACTAGCGGGACCCTACAATGAGCAGTTCTTC	CASSGRLAGPYNEQFF
NA	TRBV5-1	TRBJ1-1	TRBD1	TGCGCCAGCAGCTTGAGGGCCCCGGGACAGGGGATGAACACTGAAGCTTTCTTT	CASSLRAPGQGMNTEAFF
NA	TRBV18	TRBJ2-1	NA	TGTGCCAGCTCACCACGGCAGATGGCTAATGAGCAGTTCTTC	CASSPRQMANEQFF
NA	TRBV15	TRBJ2-2	NA	TGTGCCACCAGCAGAGATCTAGGACAGTCGAGAGCCGGGGAGCTGTTTTTT	CATSRDLGQSRAGELFF
NA	TRBV5-6	TRBJ2-7	NA	TGTGCCAGCAGCTTAGGAGGGGTCGGCTACGAGCAGTACTTC	CASSLGGVGYEQYF